Below, one T cell receptor (beta chain) is given with its context. Its antigen is undetermined. Per germline, CDR1 SGHRS and CDR2 YFSETQ. The CDR3 consists of 12 residues. V was shortened by 1 base and J by 6 bases, with 7 bases between the two germline ends. Measured with immunoSEQ multiplex PCR; TCRdb has only the in-frame clones, and not every one. The sample contains roughly 150,000 clones, about 82% of which appear only once. The sample originates from a study of cytomegalovirus exposure and HLA in healthy donors. Findings and limits, study-wide: In vitro confirmation showed three CMV-associated chains to be CMV antigen specific. Cytomegalovirus association was listed for 164 TCR beta chains. Most TCR sequences were uncommon, yet certain public TCRs appeared in many donors. First-cohort TCR clusters tended to co-occur in the 130 or so validation repertoires, a later analysis found.

The receptor comes from a young man in good health and CMV-seropositive. Specimen: PBMCs. V and J are TRBV5-1 and TRBJ1-2; maybe TRBD1 (5 bases). The CDR3 nucleotides are TGCGCCAGCAGCTTGTGGGGGGATGGCTACACCTTC. This gives the protein CASSLWGDGYTF.